The next 12 T cell receptor beta chains were all read from a single sample in a study of blood T cell repertoires in COVID-19. Here immunoSEQ multiplex PCR was the method, and the copy in TCRdb shows in-frame clones only, minus some. The sample has 150,000 to 200,000 clones, around 80% seen once. Material for sequencing was PBMCs or T cells enriched from blood (not recorded which). The receptors here all came from a woman aged 45-60 years who had recovered from COVID-19.

V is TRBV28 and J is TRBJ1-2; D remains ambiguous. Germline assignment: CDR1 MDHEN and CDR2 SYDVKM. Trimming stripped 3 bases from V and 8 bases from J, with 13 bases between. The CDR3 is 13 residues long. CDR3 region: CASSFGREGGYTF. As DNA, the CDR3 is TGTGCCAGCAGTTTTGGGAGGGAAGGAGGCTACACCTTC.

The chain joins TRBV28 to TRBJ2-4, with TRBD2 identical over 8 bases. V dropped 11 bases and J dropped 5; count of bases not matched to a gene: 14. This CDR3 is built from 15 residues. The germline CDR1 and CDR2 sequences are MDHEN and SYDVKM. The CDR3 reads CAAGGAYMSENIQYF. The DNA of the CDR3 is TGTGCCGCCGGGGGGGCGTATATGTCCGAAAACATTCAGTACTTC.

The V gene is TRBV5-5, the J gene TRBJ1-2; D is undetermined. The CDR3 sequence is 13 residues long. Germline CDR1 and CDR2: SGHKS and YYEKEE (reference sequence). The germline V and J ends were trimmed by 0 bases and 2 bases, with 5 bases remaining between them. The DNA of the CDR3 is TGTGCCAGCAGCTTGGGGAGGAACTATGGCTACACCTTC. It codes for CASSLGRNYGYTF.

This chain joins TRBV19 and TRBJ2-6; D may be TRBD1 (5 bases). There are 18 residues in the CDR3. From germline, CDR1 is LNHDA and CDR2 SQIVND (reference sequence). Trimming stripped 4 bases from V and 2 bases from J, with 18 bases between. CDR3 region: CASSTPWTTTTGANVLTF. CDR3 nucleotide sequence: TGTGCCAGTAGTACGCCTTGGACAACCACTACTGGGGCCAACGTCCTGACTTTC.

J is TRBJ1-3 and V is TRBV7-2, with TRBD1 matching 7 bases. Germline V gene sequence: CDR1 SGHTA, CDR2 FQGNSA. The junction had 13 bases not matched to a gene; V was cut back by 4 bases and J by 4 bases. This CDR3 is 17 amino acids long. CDR3 protein: CASSSLTRRGQGNTIYF. The CDR3 region has the DNA TGTGCCAGCAGCTCCCTTACCCGTAGGGGGCAAGGAAACACCATATATTTT.

The chain is built from TRBV6-2 or TRBV6-3 and TRBJ2-3; D ambiguous. Germline CDR1 reads MNHEY; CDR2 reads SVGEGT. V shed 6 bases and J shed 4 bases, with 8 bases lying between them. The CDR3 runs 12 residues. The chain's CDR3 is CASSLVPDTQYF. The CDR3 DNA sequence: TGTGCCAGCAGCCTAGTGCCAGATACGCAGTATTTT.

The J gene is TRBJ2-7, the V gene TRBV11-3; D perhaps matches TRBD1 (5 bases). Looked up from germline, CDR1 is SGHNT and CDR2 is YENEEA. The CDR3 has 12 residues. Trimming left V 4 bases short and J 9 bases short, with 13 bases between. The CDR3 here is CASSSRQSRQYF. The CDR3, as DNA: TGTGCCAGCAGCTCTAGACAGTCTCGGCAGTACTTC.

The V call is TRBV7-2, the J call TRBJ2-7; 8 bases line up with TRBD2. Per the germline V gene, CDR1 is SGHTA and CDR2 is FQGNSA. The CDR3 contains 14 residues. V dropped 5 bases and J dropped 2; count of bases not matched to a gene: 5. DNA of the CDR3: TGTGCCAGCAGCCGCCTAGCGGGCACCTACGAGCAGTACTTC. Its protein is CASSRLAGTYEQYF.

V is TRBV23-1 and J is TRBJ2-7; 10 bases line up with TRBD1. TRBV23-1 is noted as an ORF with a role that remains uncertain. This CDR3 spans 12 amino acids. V lost 8 bases, J lost 4 bases, and 2 bases stayed unmatched. The CDR3 nucleotides read TGCGCCAGCTGGGGACAGGGGTACGAGCAGTACTTC. Its translation is CASWGQGYEQYF.

V is TRBV6-5 and J is TRBJ1-1, with 9 bases fitting TRBD1. V was clipped by 2 bases and J by 4 bases; unmatched bases: 8. CDR3 length: 16 amino acids. CDR1 MNHEY and CDR2 SVGAGI come from the germline V gene. The DNA for the CDR3 is TGTGCCAGCAGTTACATCCCGACAGGGGGGGGCACTGAAGCTTTCTTT. Residues: CASSYIPTGGGTEAFF.

The V and J genes are TRBV19 and TRBJ2-7; D may be TRBD2 (6 bases). The V end lost 2 bases, the J end lost 1 base, and 12 bases lay between the germline ends. This CDR3 has 15 amino acids. Germline lookup yields CDR1 LNHDA and CDR2 SQIVND (reference sequence). In nucleotides, the CDR3 is TGTGCCAGTAGTATAATTGGGGGAGGATCCTACGAGCAGTACTTC. Protein sequence: CASSIIGGGSYEQYF.

The rearrangement uses TRBV12-3 or TRBV12-4 and TRBJ1-5, with no clear D. The CDR3 extends over 12 amino acids. Trimming removed 7 bases from V and 7 bases from J, with 11 bases in between. The CDR3 reads CASTLAAQPQHF. CDR3 coding DNA: TGTGCCAGCACTCTCGCGGCCCAGCCCCAGCATTTT.